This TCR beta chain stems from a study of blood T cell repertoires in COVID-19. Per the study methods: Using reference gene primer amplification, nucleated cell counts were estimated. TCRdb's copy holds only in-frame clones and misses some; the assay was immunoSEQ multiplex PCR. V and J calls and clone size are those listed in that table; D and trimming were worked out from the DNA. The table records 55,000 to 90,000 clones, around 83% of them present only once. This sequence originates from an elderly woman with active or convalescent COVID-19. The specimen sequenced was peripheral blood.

The CDR3 DNA sequence: TGTGCCAGCACCACCCTACAGGGGCGCGAGCAGTACTTC. This sequence encodes CASTTLQGREQYF. The rearrangement links TRBV6-5 to TRBJ2-7, with 7 bases lining up with TRBD1. This CDR3 comprises 13 residues. Germline V gene data show CDR1 as MNHEY and CDR2 as SVGAGI. V shed 7 bases and J 6 bases; nucleotides not matched to a gene: 9.